The 22 T cell receptor beta chains below all came from one sample that was sequenced in a study of cytomegalovirus exposure and HLA in healthy donors. Researchers ran the PCR with 60 Vbeta and 13 Jbeta primers. Method: immunoSEQ multiplex PCR; TCRdb's copy keeps in-frame clones and lacks some. The sample carries 100,000 to 150,000 clones, approximately 85% recorded once. The sequencing input was PBMCs. These TCRs come from a boy younger than 18 in good health and CMV-seronegative.

This clone was observed a handful of times. The gene calls are TRBV4-2 and TRBJ1-6; D unclear. This CDR3 has 15 residues. Germline V gene sequence: CDR1 LGHNA, CDR2 YNFKEQ. V was shortened by 0 bases and J by 8 bases, with 11 bases between the two germline ends. The CDR3 coding sequence is TGTGCCAGCAGCCAAGAAGGCGGGGTGGATTCACCCCTCCACTTT. Its translation is CASSQEGGVDSPLHF.

The gene calls are TRBV7-3 and TRBJ1-1; TRBD1 matches at 7 bases. J was trimmed by 2 bases and V by 5 bases; bases with no gene match: 8. The length of the CDR3 is 15 residues. Germline CDR1 and CDR2: SGHTA and FQGTGA. The CDR3 coding sequence is TGTGCCAGCAGCCCAAGACAGGGTCAAAACACTGAAGCTTTCTTT. Translation: CASSPRQGQNTEAFF.

The rearrangement uses TRBV21-1 and TRBJ1-3. TRBV21-1 is marked as a pseudogene. The CDR3 loop spans 13 amino acids. CDR3 region: CASKGGSGNTIYF. CDR3 coding DNA: TGTGCCAGCAAAGGCGGCTCTGGAAACACCATATATTTT.

The chain carries TRBV10-3 and TRBJ2-5, with 11 bases matching TRBD2. CDR1 and CDR2 from the germline V gene are ENHRY and SYGVKD. The V and J ends lost 4 bases and 3 bases, in that order; junction bases with no gene match: 4. The CDR3 spans 15 residues. The CDR3 coding sequence is TGTGCCATCAGTGCAATACTAGCGGGGGAAGAGACCCAGTACTTC. This codes for CAISAILAGEETQYF.

V and J are TRBV27 and TRBJ2-7; D is uncertain. V shed 2 bases and J shed 3 bases, with 14 bases lying between them. CDR1 is MNHEY, CDR2 SMNVEV, per germline (reference sequence). The CDR3 length is 15 residues. CDR3: CASSLSFGLGYEQYF. As DNA, the CDR3 is TGTGCCAGCAGTTTAAGTTTCGGGTTGGGCTACGAGCAGTACTTC.

V and J are TRBV7-3 and TRBJ2-7; tentatively, D is TRBD2 (6 bases). The ends were cut back, 4 bases at V and 2 bases at J, with 12 bases in the middle. Germline CDR1 and CDR2: SGHTA and FQGTGA. This CDR3 has 14 residues. CDR3 in DNA: TGTGCCAGCAGCTGGTATCCGGGGGCCTACGAGCAGTACTTC. The encoded protein is CASSWYPGAYEQYF.

The rearrangement uses TRBV19 and TRBJ2-7, with 13 bases matching TRBD2. Germline-derived CDR1 and CDR2 are LNHDA and SQIVND (reference sequence). V was clipped by 1 base and J by 2 bases; unmatched bases: 8. The CDR3 is made up of 18 amino acids. The CDR3 sequence: CASSIGLAGGGVAYEQYF. The CDR3 nucleotides are TGTGCCAGTAGTATAGGACTAGCGGGAGGCGGGGTGGCCTACGAGCAGTACTTC.

The V gene is TRBV5-1, the J gene TRBJ2-2; 8 nucleotides line up with TRBD1. Germline V gives CDR1 SGHRS, CDR2 YFSETQ. The CDR3 consists of 14 residues. V shed 5 bases, J shed 4 bases, and the junction held 4 bases outside the gene matches. The CDR3 nucleotides read TGCGCCAGCAGTTTAACAGGGGGCACCGGGGAGCTGTTTTTT. Translation gives CASSLTGGTGELFF.

The chain couples TRBV4-3 to TRBJ2-1; 14 bases fit TRBD2. V dropped 3 bases and J dropped 6; count of bases not matched to a gene: 10. This CDR3 spans 18 amino acids. Per the germline V gene, CDR1 is LGHNA and CDR2 is YSLEER. The DNA for the CDR3 is TGCGCCAGCAGCCAGGGACTAGCGGGAGCACTACTGGCCAATGAGCAGTTCTTC. This encodes CASSQGLAGALLANEQFF.

The chain joins TRBV6-1 to TRBJ1-1; D ambiguous. Germline V lookup: CDR1 MNHNS, CDR2 SASEGT. V gave up 7 bases and J gave up 0 bases, with 9 bases separating them. The CDR3 runs 13 residues. In DNA, the CDR3 is TGTGCCAGCACCAACAGCTTGAACACTGAAGCTTTCTTT. Amino acid sequence: CASTNSLNTEAFF.

The chain employs TRBV2 and TRBJ1-1; the D gene is possibly TRBD1 (6 bases). Trimming took off 3 bases at V and 1 base at J, with 9 bases between the two ends. Germline lookup yields CDR1 SNHLY and CDR2 FYNNEI. This CDR3 has 14 amino acids. CDR3: CASSDLDRNTEAFF. CDR3 nucleotide sequence: TGTGCCAGCAGTGACCTGGACAGGAACACTGAAGCTTTCTTT.

The table lists this clone with a few counts. The chain joins TRBV7-2 to TRBJ1-1; D gene ambiguous. V gave up 1 base and J gave up 14 bases, with 14 bases separating them. The CDR3 extends over 12 amino acids. Germline V gives CDR1 SGHTA, CDR2 FQGNSA. The CDR3, as DNA: TGTGCCAGCAGCTTAGAGAGGTCTCTCTCCTTCTTT. This codes for CASSLERSLSFF. The full variable domain, its missing parts supplied by reference TRBV7-2 and TRBJ1-1, is GAGVSQSPSNKVTEKGKDVELRCDPISGHTALYWYRQSLGQGLEFLIYFQGNSAPDKSGLPSDRFSAERTGGSVSTLTIQRTQQEDSAVYLCASSLERSLSFFGQGTRLTVV.

J is TRBJ1-1 and V is TRBV5-1, with TRBD1 identical over 7 bases. The J segment lost 3 bases and the V segment lost 4 bases, leaving 6 bases of the junction unmatched. The germline V gene encodes CDR1 SGHRS and CDR2 YFSETQ. This CDR3 contains 14 residues. CDR3 amino acids: CASSPGTDHTEAFF. Here the CDR3 DNA reads TGCGCCAGCAGCCCCGGGACAGATCACACTGAAGCTTTCTTT.

This clone was found a few times. This rearrangement joins TRBV16 to TRBJ2-7; 11 bases map to TRBD1. This CDR3 has 14 amino acids. Trimming at V came to 4 bases and at J to 6 bases, leaving 5 bases not matched to a gene. Germline V gives CDR1 KGHSY, CDR2 FQNENV. The CDR3 loop reads CASSPGTGGAEQYF. The CDR3 coding sequence is TGTGCCAGCAGCCCAGGGACAGGGGGTGCCGAGCAGTACTTC.

With respect to this clone: Other DNA sequences from this sample encode an identical CDR3 as well. The chain carries TRBV6-4 and TRBJ2-2; the D gene is possibly TRBD2 (5 bases). The CDR3 has 13 residues. Trimming removed 5 bases from V and 1 base from J, with 5 bases in between. The germline V gene encodes CDR1 MRHNA and CDR2 SNTAGT. DNA for the CDR3: TGTGCCAGCAGTAGCGGGAACACCGGGGAGCTGTTTTTT. Protein product: CASSSGNTGELFF.

The V gene is TRBV15, the J gene TRBJ2-7, with 7 bases aligning to TRBD1. Germline V gene data show CDR1 as LNHNV and CDR2 as YYDKDF (reference sequence). V lost 3 bases and J lost 3; bases outside the gene matches: 2. The CDR3 extends over 13 amino acids. Here the CDR3 reads CATSSGDSYEQYF. In nucleotides, the CDR3 is TGTGCCACCAGCAGCGGGGACAGCTACGAGCAGTACTTC. The whole variable domain, remainder taken from reference TRBV15 and TRBJ2-7, is DAMVIQNPRYQVTQFGKPVTLSCSQTLNHNVMYWYQQKSSQAPKLLFHYYDKDFNNEADTPDNFQSRRPNTSFCFLDIRSPGLGDTAMYLCATSSGDSYEQYFGPGTRLTVT.

This clone was detected once. The J gene is TRBJ2-1, the V gene TRBV30, with TRBD2 matching over 12 bases. Germline V gene sequence: CDR1 GTSNPN, CDR2 SVGIG (reference sequence). V shed 8 bases, J shed 7 bases, and the junction held 9 bases outside the gene matches. CDR3 length: 14 residues. CDR3 in DNA: TGTGCCCTCCTAGCGGGAGGGCCGCAAAATGAGCAGTTCTTC. It is translated as CALLAGGPQNEQFF.

The CDR3 protein is CASSPGSFYEQYF. Here the CDR3 DNA reads TGTGCCAGCAGCCCGGGGTCGTTCTACGAGCAGTACTTC. The rearrangement joins TRBV14 to TRBJ2-7; D might be TRBD2 (5 bases). Trimming shortened V by 4 bases and J by 3 bases, and 10 bases separated the two germline ends. Germline assignment: CDR1 SGHDN and CDR2 FVKESK. The CDR3 consists of 13 residues.

This chain connects TRBV7-2 to TRBJ2-7, with TRBD2 matching 7 bases. The CDR3 covers 16 residues. Unmatched junction bases numbered 13, after V lost 5 bases and J lost 3 bases. Germline V gives CDR1 SGHTA, CDR2 FQGNSA. The CDR3, as DNA: TGTGCCAGCAGCGGCAGCGGGACCTCCCCCAACTACGAGCAGTACTTC. It specifies CASSGSGTSPNYEQYF.

V usage is TRBV19 and J usage is TRBJ1-5, with 9 bases that match TRBD1. Losses at the gene ends were 8 bases for V and 7 bases for J; bases not matched to a gene: 12. The CDR3 extends over 15 amino acids. Germline values: CDR1 LNHDA, CDR2 SQIVND (reference sequence). CDR3 in amino acids: CASREGQGLIQPQHF. As DNA, the CDR3 is TGTGCCAGTCGGGAGGGACAGGGACTAATCCAGCCCCAGCATTTT.

The chain employs TRBV30 and TRBJ1-1; 8 bases map to TRBD1. Germline V gene lookup returns CDR1 GTSNPN and CDR2 SVGIG (reference sequence). The ends lost 3 bases at V and 5 bases at J; junction bases unmatched: 8. The CDR3 loop spans 14 amino acids. DNA of the CDR3: TGTGCCTGGAGAAACGGACAGGGACGGACTGAAGCTTTCTTT. The encoded protein is CAWRNGQGRTEAFF.

This chain uses TRBV30 with TRBJ2-5; 10 positions agree with TRBD1. V shed 2 bases and J 5 bases; nucleotides not matched to a gene: 8. The CDR3 spans 15 residues. The germline gives CDR1 GTSNPN, CDR2 SVGIG (reference sequence). The CDR3 DNA reads as TGTGCCTGGAGTCGCCGACAGGGGGCAACGGAGACCCAGTACTTC. It specifies CAWSRRQGATETQYF.